This T cell receptor (beta chain) was captured in a study of T cell changes during pregnancy in multiple sclerosis. The V gene lost 9 bases and the J gene lost 1 base, with 9 bases spanning the gap. Germline V lookup: CDR1 MDHEN, CDR2 SYDVKM. CDR3 size: 12 residues. Here immunoSEQ multiplex PCR was the method, and the copy in TCRdb shows in-frame clones only, minus some. The sample shows 35,000 to 40,000 clones, 90% of them seen only once. This sample comprised CD4+ T cells from peripheral blood mononuclear cells, obtained in the second trimester of pregnancy. The chain is built from TRBV28 and TRBJ1-2; possibly TRBD1 for D (6 bases). The source of this sequence is a female donor with multiple sclerosis, enrolled in a pregnancy study. CDR3 DNA sequence: TGTGCCAGTACAGGGAATAACTATGGCTACACCTTC. It codes for CASTGNNYGYTF.